This paragraph covers one T cell receptor (beta chain) sequence. This sample is drawn from a study of shared clonotypes between healthy human individuals. The CDR3 runs to 12 residues. CDR1 and CDR2 from the germline V gene are MGHRA and YSYEKL. Trimming removed 6 bases at V and 7 bases at J, with 10 bases between. Some clones are missing from TCRdb's copy, which holds only in-frame ones; the method was immunoSEQ multiplex PCR. The data hold roughly 2.1 million clones, with around 93% observed a single time. Cells designated naive CD8 were CD45RO-negative and were positively selected for CCR7, with terminally differentiated effector memory CD45RA+ cells excluded.

Sample: naive CD8+ T cells from PBMCs. The clonotype originates from a man aged 18 to 29 in good health. Some clones in this sample may be carry-over from other donors' samples. This chain joins TRBV4-1 and TRBJ1-5; D unclear. CDR3 region: CASRGLNQPQHF. The CDR3 DNA reads TGCGCCAGCAGAGGCTTGAACCAGCCCCAGCATTTT.